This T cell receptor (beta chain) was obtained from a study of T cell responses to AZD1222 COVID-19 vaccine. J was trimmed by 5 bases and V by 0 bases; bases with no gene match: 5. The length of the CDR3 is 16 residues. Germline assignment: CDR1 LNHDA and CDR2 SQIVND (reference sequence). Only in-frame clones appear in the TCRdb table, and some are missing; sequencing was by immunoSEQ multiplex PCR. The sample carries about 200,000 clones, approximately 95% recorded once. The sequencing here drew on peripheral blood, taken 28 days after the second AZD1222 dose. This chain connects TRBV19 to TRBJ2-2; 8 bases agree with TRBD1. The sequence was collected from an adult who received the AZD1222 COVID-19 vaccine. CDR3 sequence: CASSIDRGRQTGELFF. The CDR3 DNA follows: TGTGCCAGTAGTATAGACAGGGGGCGTCAAACCGGGGAGCTGTTTTTT.